A single T cell receptor (beta chain) is shown here with its context. The repertoire was sequenced with immunoSEQ multiplex PCR; TCRdb's copy has only in-frame clones and lacks some. This repertoire shows under 300,000 clones, around 89% found once; its top ten account for approximately 9%. This specimen comes from a study of blood T cell repertoires in COVID-19. The TCR was taken from a man in his forties or fifties who had recovered from COVID-19. Sequencing input: PBMCs or T cells enriched from blood (not recorded which).

CDR3 nucleotide sequence: TGTGCCAGCAGACCCATTAGCGGGGGAGGAGATACGCAGTATTTT. Protein sequence: CASRPISGGGDTQYF. V usage is TRBV6-5 and J usage is TRBJ2-3; TRBD2 matches 9 bases. The CDR3 sequence is 15 residues long. Germline CDR1 MNHEY, CDR2 SVGAGI. The V gene end was trimmed by 6 bases and the J gene end by 5 bases; junction bases not matched to a gene: 9.